The 16 T cell receptor beta chains presented below share a single source sample, sequenced in a study of shared clonotypes between healthy human individuals. Only CD45RO-negative cells positively selected for CCR7 counted as naive CD8 cells, so terminally differentiated effector memory CD45RA+ cells were excluded. Libraries were prepared by immunoSEQ multiplex PCR; TCRdb keeps only in-frame clonotypes and omits some of them. Of about 2 million clones listed, about 94% are singletons. The sample consisted of naive CD8+ T cells sorted from blood. These receptors were obtained from a man between 18 and 35 years old in good health.

Points on this clone: This CDR3 is missing its conserved last phenylalanine or tryptophan, likely due to a read error. The limits of the CDR3 on the DNA are not certain, so only TCRdb's listed CDR3 is given. The chain is built from TRBV19 and TRBJ2-7. The CDR3 sequence runs 10 residues, both termini included. Germline loops: CDR1 LNHDA, CDR2 SQIVND (reference sequence). Here the CDR3 reads CASLSKSSTS.

The chain combines TRBV10-3 with TRBJ2-7; 8 nucleotides match TRBD1. This CDR3 contains 15 residues. Germline CDR1 and CDR2: ENHRY and SYGVKD. V was pared by 6 bases and J by 3 bases, with 10 bases of the junction left unmatched. The CDR3 nucleotides read TGTGCCATCAGCAATAAACAGGGGGTATTCTACGAGCAGTACTTC. It yields the protein CAISNKQGVFYEQYF.

The chain couples TRBV19 to TRBJ1-4; D is possibly TRBD1 (5 bases). The germline V and J ends were trimmed by 6 bases and 0 bases, with 17 bases remaining between them. The germline gives CDR1 LNHDA, CDR2 SQIVND (reference sequence). The length of the CDR3 is 17 residues. In nucleotides, the CDR3 is TGTGCCAGTAGCACCGATTGGGACCTAGCAACTAATGAAAAACTGTTTTTT. It codes for CASSTDWDLATNEKLFF.

The rearrangement uses TRBV29-1 and TRBJ2-5, with D possibly being TRBD1 (5 bases). Germline V lookup: CDR1 SQVTM, CDR2 ANQGSEA. This CDR3 spans 12 amino acids. The ends were cut back, 7 bases at V and 5 bases at J, with 14 bases in the middle. The CDR3 DNA follows: TGCAGCGGTGTGGACATTGGGGAGACCCAGTACTTC. Its translation: CSGVDIGETQYF.

This clone appeared a single time. The J gene is TRBJ1-1, the V gene TRBV15; D unclear. The ends were cut back, 0 bases at V and 7 bases at J, with 18 bases in the middle. Germline CDR1 reads LNHNV; CDR2 reads YYDKDF (reference sequence). The CDR3 covers 16 residues. The CDR3 protein is CATSRDGPSVDGEAFF. The DNA for the CDR3 is TGTGCCACCAGCAGAGATGGTCCTTCCGTCGATGGTGAAGCTTTCTTT.

The chain carries TRBV28 and TRBJ2-1, with 11 bases that match TRBD2. The J segment lost 15 bases and the V segment lost 10 bases, leaving 11 bases of the junction unmatched. This CDR3 has 12 residues. Germline V gene sequence: CDR1 MDHEN, CDR2 SYDVKM. The CDR3 coding sequence is TGTGCCATCACTAGCGGGAGCACCCTCTGGTTCTTC. Residues: CAITSGSTLWFF.

The rearrangement links TRBV9 to TRBJ2-5; 11 nucleotides agree with TRBD2. Losses at the gene ends were 3 bases for V and 4 bases for J; bases not matched to a gene: 11. The CDR3 runs to 17 residues. The V gene's germline CDR1 is SGDLS and CDR2 YYNGEE. As DNA, the CDR3 is TGTGCCAGCAGCGCGGACCTAGCGGGAGGATTAACAGAGACCCAGTACTTC. Translated, it gives CASSADLAGGLTETQYF. Using reference TRBV9 and TRBJ2-5 for the parts outside the CDR3, the full variable domain is DSGVTQTPKHLITATGQRVTLRCSPRSGDLSVYWYQQSLDQGLQFLIQYYNGEERAKGNILERFSAQQFPDLHSELNLSSLELGDSALYFCASSADLAGGLTETQYFGPGTRLLVL.

The gene calls are TRBV5-1 and TRBJ2-5; D possibly corresponds to TRBD1 (5 bases). The CDR3 extends over 14 amino acids. Germline CDR1 is SGHRS and CDR2 is YFSETQ. Trimming pared 0 bases from V and 4 bases from J, leaving 10 bases between. The CDR3 DNA sequence: TGCGCCAGCAGCTTGGCAGGGTTGGGAGAGACCCAGTACTTC. It yields the protein CASSLAGLGETQYF. Supplemented by reference TRBV5-1 and TRBJ2-5, the full variable domain reads KAGVTQTPRYLIKTRGQQVTLSCSPISGHRSVSWYQQTPGQGLQFLFEYFSETQRNKGNFPGRFSGRQFSNSRSEMNVSTLELGDSALYLCASSLAGLGETQYFGPGTRLLVL.

The gene calls are TRBV13 and TRBJ2-5, with D possibly matching TRBD2 (5 bases). The V and J ends lost 1 base and 5 bases respectively, with 11 bases between them. CDR1 PRHDT and CDR2 FYEKMQ come from the germline V gene (reference sequence). The length of the CDR3 is 14 residues. CDR3 nucleotides: TGTGCCAGCAGCTTAGCGGGAATGGTTGAGACCCAGTACTTC. Amino acids: CASSLAGMVETQYF.

CDR3 in amino acids: CASSIVQGDNSPLHF. In DNA form, the CDR3 reads TGTGCCAGTAGTATTGTACAGGGGGATAATTCACCCCTCCACTTT. This chain connects TRBV19 to TRBJ1-6; 8 positions match TRBD1. The CDR3 sequence is 15 residues long. V shed 3 bases, J shed 5 bases, and the junction held 3 bases outside the gene matches. Germline V gene sequence: CDR1 LNHDA, CDR2 SQIVND (reference sequence).

V and J are TRBV4-1 and TRBJ1-2; D uncertain. The V end lost 0 bases, the J end lost 4 bases, and 6 bases lay between the germline ends. The germline gives CDR1 MGHRA, CDR2 YSYEKL. The CDR3 sequence is 13 residues long. CDR3 nucleotides: TGCGCCAGCAGCCAAGATCGATTCTATGGCTACACCTTC. This translates into CASSQDRFYGYTF.

A single count supports this clone. This sample also contains other DNA sequences that code for the same CDR3. CDR3 DNA: TGTGCCAGCAGTTTGGGGTCCACAGATACGCAGTATTTT. Protein: CASSLGSTDTQYF. This chain joins TRBV27 and TRBJ2-3; D not certain. Trimming took 3 bases from V and 2 from J, leaving 6 bases between them. Germline V CDR1 and CDR2: MNHEY, SMNVEV (reference sequence). The CDR3 has 13 residues.

The V call is TRBV7-9, the J call TRBJ2-7, with D possibly being TRBD2 (5 bases). V was trimmed by 2 bases and J by 0 bases, leaving 11 bases between them. The germline V gene encodes CDR1 SEHNR and CDR2 FQNEAQ (reference sequence). The CDR3 is 15 residues long. CDR3 sequence: CASSLIRGTSYEQYF. The CDR3 DNA sequence: TGTGCCAGCAGCTTAATCCGGGGTACCTCCTACGAGCAGTACTTC.

The chain is built from TRBV5-8 and TRBJ2-1, with a tentative D call TRBD2 (6 bases). CDR3 length: 15 residues. Germline CDR1 SGHTS, CDR2 YDEGEE. V was pared by 0 bases and J by 6 bases, with 13 bases between. The CDR3 sequence is CASSLGLVHLNEQFF. Written as DNA, the CDR3 is TGTGCCAGCAGCTTGGGACTAGTCCACCTCAATGAGCAGTTCTTC.

This chain links TRBV5-8 with TRBJ1-2, with no clear D. Per germline, CDR1 SGHTS and CDR2 YDEGEE. The V end was cut by 9 bases, the J end by 4 bases, with 19 bases between. This CDR3 comprises 14 residues. CDR3 DNA sequence: TGTGCCACCCCGAGCGGGGAAATGAGCTATGGCTACACCTTC. Translation gives CATPSGEMSYGYTF.

The V gene is TRBV7-6, the J gene TRBJ2-3; 11 nucleotides align to TRBD1. Germline loops: CDR1 SGHVS, CDR2 FNYEAQ. Trimming took 5 bases from V and 2 from J; bases not matched to a gene: 6. The CDR3 length is 16 residues. The CDR3 DNA reads as TGTGCCAGCAGCAGGACAGGGGGCTCCTTCACAGATACGCAGTATTTT. Translation: CASSRTGGSFTDTQYF.